This TCR beta chain is from a study of OX40 agonist ivuxolimab in advanced cancers. Background on the study: Treatment of patients was with ivuxolimab, an agonistic anti-OX40 (CD134) antibody. The dose-escalation group included hepatocellular carcinoma, melanoma, renal cell carcinoma and head and neck cancer. Three patients had partial responses: one hepatocellular carcinoma, two cutaneous melanoma.

Patients were ineligible given autoimmune disease history or systemic immunosuppression. Measured with immunoSEQ multiplex PCR; TCRdb has only the in-frame clones, and not every one. The data show about 79,000 clones, with about 95% seen just once and over 8.5% held by the top ten. Germline V gene lookup returns CDR1 LNHDA and CDR2 SQIVND (reference sequence). Trimming removed 5 bases at V and 6 bases at J, with 8 bases between. This CDR3 is built from 11 residues. The V call is TRBV19, the J call TRBJ2-7; a weak D match, TRBD2 (6 bases). This TCR was recovered from an adult with an advanced solid tumor such as melanoma, head and neck, liver or kidney cancer. The sample was CD4+ or CD8+ T cells sorted from blood, taken in a trial of the OX40 agonist ivuxolimab. CDR3 bases: TGTGCCAGTAGTGCGGGGATCGAGCAGTACTTC. It yields the protein CASSAGIEQYF.